This TCR beta chain was identified in a study of T cells in narcolepsy (dated by TCRdb to 2017 to 2018). Concerning the study at large: The study enrolled patients with narcolepsy type 1 or type 2 (NT1, NT2) together with healthy control donors. Autoreactive T cells targeting hypocretin neuron self-antigens (hypocretin, TRIB2) were sought in narcolepsy patients, and TCR Vbeta sequencing was used to track clonotypes in blood and CSF. Broader findings and caveats from the paper: Plots that compared CSF and blood CD4+ T cell clonotypes from the same patient highlighted HCRT-specific and TRIB2-specific autoreactive clonotypes. No sequences matching autoreactive T cell clones were contained in some blood memory CD4+ repertoires from patients and controls. Autoreactive clonotypes were reported to be detected serially in the blood of the same patients and of different patients, but not in the blood of healthy controls. Numbers of sequenced blood memory CD4+ clonotypes were comparable, with averages of some 40,000 in patients and fewer than 35,000 in controls.

Via the germline V gene, CDR1 is SGHRS and CDR2 YFSETQ. Trimming takes 1 base from V and 1 base from J, and the germline ends sit 8 bases apart. CDR3 length: 14 amino acids, cysteine to phenylalanine. The sequence is cut down to CDR3 DNA, 42 bases in frame from base 1. The library relied on the immunoSEQ multiplex PCR assay. This is the immuneACCESS table as TCRdb keeps it, with only in-frame sequences that have V and J called. A part of the clones is gone; compared with another copy, unresolved V genes explain less than half, and the rest is unexplained. This sample has about 27,000 clones in its table, and roughly 86% of those were observed once. Under 1.5% of the sample is in the top ten clones. Details on this clone: Its antigen is not yet known. No clone much larger than this one lies a single base away; base qualities are absent.

Memory CD4+ T cells were sorted ex vivo from peripheral blood of narcolepsy patients and healthy controls for TCR Vbeta sequencing. The sample was CD45RA- memory CD4+ T cells from PBMCs. What this sample's cell subset or site label stands for: memory T cells sorted ex vivo from peripheral blood. Recombination joined TRBV5-1 with TRBJ1-1; no D gene call is confident. The sequence was collected from a human donor with narcolepsy. The CDR3 in this case is CASSLLGGNTEAFF. The DNA sequence reads TGCGCCAGCAGCTTGCTTGGAGGGAACACTGAAGCTTTCTTT.